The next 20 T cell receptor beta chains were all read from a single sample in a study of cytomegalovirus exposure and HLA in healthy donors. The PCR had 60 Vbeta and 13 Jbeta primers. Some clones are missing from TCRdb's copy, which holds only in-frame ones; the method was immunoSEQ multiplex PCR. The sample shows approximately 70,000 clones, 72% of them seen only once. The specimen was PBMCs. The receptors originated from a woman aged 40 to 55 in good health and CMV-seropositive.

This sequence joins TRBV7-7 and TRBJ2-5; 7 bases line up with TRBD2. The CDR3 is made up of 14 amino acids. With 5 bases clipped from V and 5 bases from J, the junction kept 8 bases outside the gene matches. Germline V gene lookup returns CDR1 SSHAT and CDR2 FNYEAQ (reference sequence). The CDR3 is CASSPSSGVETQYF. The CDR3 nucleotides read TGTGCCAGCAGCCCCTCCAGCGGGGTGGAGACCCAGTACTTC. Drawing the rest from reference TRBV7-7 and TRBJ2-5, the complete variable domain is GAGVSQSPRYKVTKRGQDVTLRCDPISSHATLYWYQQALGQGPEFLTYFNYEAQPDKSGLPSDRFSAERPEGSISTLTIQRTEQRDSAMYRCASSPSSGVETQYFGPGTRLLVL.

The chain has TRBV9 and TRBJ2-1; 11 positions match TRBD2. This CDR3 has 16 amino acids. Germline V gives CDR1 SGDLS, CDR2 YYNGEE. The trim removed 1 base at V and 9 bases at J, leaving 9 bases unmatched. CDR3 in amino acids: CASSVHSGGAGGEQFF. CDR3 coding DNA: TGTGCCAGCAGCGTACATAGCGGGGGGGCGGGAGGTGAGCAGTTCTTC.

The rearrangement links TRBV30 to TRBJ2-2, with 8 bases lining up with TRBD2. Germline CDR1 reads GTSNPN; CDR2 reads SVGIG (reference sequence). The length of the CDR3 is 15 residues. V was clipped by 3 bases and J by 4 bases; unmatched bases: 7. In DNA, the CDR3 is TGTGCCTGGAGGGGGCGCGGGACTAGCACCGGGGAGCTGTTTTTT. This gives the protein CAWRGRGTSTGELFF.

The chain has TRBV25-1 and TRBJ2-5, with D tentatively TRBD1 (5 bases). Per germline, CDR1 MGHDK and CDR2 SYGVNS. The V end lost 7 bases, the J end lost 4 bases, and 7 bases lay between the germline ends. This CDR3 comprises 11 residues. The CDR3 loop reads CASIRGETQYF. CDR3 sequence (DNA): TGTGCCAGCATAAGGGGAGAGACCCAGTACTTC.

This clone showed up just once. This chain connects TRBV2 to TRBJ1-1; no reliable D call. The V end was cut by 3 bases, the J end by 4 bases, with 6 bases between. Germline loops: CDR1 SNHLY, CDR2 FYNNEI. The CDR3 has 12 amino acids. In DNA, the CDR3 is TGTGCCAGCAGTGACTTCGTCACTGAAGCTTTCTTT. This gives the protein CASSDFVTEAFF.

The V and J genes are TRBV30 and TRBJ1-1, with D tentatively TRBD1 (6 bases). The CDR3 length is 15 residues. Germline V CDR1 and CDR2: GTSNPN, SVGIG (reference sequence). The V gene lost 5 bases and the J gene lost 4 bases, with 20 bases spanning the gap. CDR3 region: CAWAGRGAVVTEAFF. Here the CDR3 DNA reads TGTGCCTGGGCGGGACGGGGGGCAGTAGTCACTGAAGCTTTCTTT.

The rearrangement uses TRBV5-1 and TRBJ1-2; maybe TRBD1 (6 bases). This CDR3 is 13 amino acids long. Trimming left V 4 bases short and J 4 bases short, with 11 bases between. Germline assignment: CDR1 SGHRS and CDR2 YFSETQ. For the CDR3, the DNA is TGCGCCAGCAGCCCGGACAGTACCTATGGCTACACCTTC. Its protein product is CASSPDSTYGYTF. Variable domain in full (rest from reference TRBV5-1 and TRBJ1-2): KAGVTQTPRYLIKTRGQQVTLSCSPISGHRSVSWYQQTPGQGLQFLFEYFSETQRNKGNFPGRFSGRQFSNSRSEMNVSTLELGDSALYLCASSPDSTYGYTFGSGTRLTVV.

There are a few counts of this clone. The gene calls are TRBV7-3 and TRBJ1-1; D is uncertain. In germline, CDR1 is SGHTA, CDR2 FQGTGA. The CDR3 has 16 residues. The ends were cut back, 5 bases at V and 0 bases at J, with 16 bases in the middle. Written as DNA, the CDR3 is TGTGCCAGCAGCCTAGAGGCGCTTTCGATGAACACTGAAGCTTTCTTT. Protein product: CASSLEALSMNTEAFF.

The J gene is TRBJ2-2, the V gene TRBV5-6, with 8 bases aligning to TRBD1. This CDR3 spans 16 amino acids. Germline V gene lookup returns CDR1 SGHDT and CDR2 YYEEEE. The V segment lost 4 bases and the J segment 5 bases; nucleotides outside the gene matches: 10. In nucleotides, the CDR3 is TGTGCCAGCAGCACATCGACAGGGGTGGGAACCGGGGAGCTGTTTTTT. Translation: CASSTSTGVGTGELFF.

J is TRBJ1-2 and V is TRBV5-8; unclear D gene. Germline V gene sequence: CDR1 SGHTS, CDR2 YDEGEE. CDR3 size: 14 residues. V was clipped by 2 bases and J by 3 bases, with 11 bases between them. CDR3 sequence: CASSLTEGDYGYTF. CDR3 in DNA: TGTGCCAGCAGCTTAACGGAGGGTGACTATGGCTACACCTTC.

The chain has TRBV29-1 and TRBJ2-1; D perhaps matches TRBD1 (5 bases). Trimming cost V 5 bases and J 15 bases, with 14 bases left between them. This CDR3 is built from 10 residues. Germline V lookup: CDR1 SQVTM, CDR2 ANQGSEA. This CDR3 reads CSVHRQLSFF. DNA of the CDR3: TGCAGCGTTCATCGACAGCTTTCGTTCTTC.

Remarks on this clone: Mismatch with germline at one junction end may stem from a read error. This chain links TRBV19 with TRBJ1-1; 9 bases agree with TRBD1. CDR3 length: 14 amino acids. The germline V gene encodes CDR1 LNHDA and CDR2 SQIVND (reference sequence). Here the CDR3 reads CASSLDRGLHEAFF. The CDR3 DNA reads TGTGCCAGTAGTCTAGACAGGGGGTTACATGAAGCTTTCTTT.

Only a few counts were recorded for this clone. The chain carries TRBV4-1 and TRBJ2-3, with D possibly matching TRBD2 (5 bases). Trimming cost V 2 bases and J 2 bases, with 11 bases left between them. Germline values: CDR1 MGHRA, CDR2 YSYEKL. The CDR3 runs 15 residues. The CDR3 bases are TGCGCCAGCAGCCAAAGACCGGGAACCACAGATACGCAGTATTTT. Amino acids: CASSQRPGTTDTQYF.

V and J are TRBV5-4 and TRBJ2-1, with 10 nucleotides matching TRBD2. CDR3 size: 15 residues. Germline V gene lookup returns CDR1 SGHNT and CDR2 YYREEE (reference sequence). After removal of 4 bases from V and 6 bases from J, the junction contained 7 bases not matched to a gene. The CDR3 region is CASSPSGGAGNEQFF. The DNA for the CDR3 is TGTGCCAGCAGCCCAAGCGGGGGGGCCGGCAATGAGCAGTTCTTC.

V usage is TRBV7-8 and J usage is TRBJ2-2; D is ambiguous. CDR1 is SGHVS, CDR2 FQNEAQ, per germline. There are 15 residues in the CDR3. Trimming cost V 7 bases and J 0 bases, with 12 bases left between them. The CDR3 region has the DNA TGTGCCAGCACGTCAGGCGCCCCGAACACCGGGGAGCTGTTTTTT. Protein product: CASTSGAPNTGELFF.

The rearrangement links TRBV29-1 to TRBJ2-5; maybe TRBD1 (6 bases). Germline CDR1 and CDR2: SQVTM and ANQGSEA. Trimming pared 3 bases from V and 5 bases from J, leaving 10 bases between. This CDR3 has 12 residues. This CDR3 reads CSVDLQGETQYF. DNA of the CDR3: TGCAGCGTTGATTTGCAGGGGGAGACCCAGTACTTC.

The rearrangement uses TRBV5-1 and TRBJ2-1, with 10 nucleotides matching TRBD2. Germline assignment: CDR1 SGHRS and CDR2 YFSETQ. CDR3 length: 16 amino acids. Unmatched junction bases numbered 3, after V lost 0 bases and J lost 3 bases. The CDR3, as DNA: TGCGCCAGCAGCTTGGAGGCTAGCGGGGGCTACAATGAGCAGTTCTTC. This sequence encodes CASSLEASGGYNEQFF. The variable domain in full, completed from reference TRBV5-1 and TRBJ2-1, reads KAGVTQTPRYLIKTRGQQVTLSCSPISGHRSVSWYQQTPGQGLQFLFEYFSETQRNKGNFPGRFSGRQFSNSRSEMNVSTLELGDSALYLCASSLEASGGYNEQFFGPGTRLTVL.

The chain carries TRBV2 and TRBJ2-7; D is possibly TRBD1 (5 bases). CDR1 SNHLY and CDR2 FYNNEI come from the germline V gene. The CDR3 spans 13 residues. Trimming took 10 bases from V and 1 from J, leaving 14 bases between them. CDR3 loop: CATSRDRSYEQYF. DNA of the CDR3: TGTGCCACCTCCAGGGATAGGTCCTACGAGCAGTACTTC.

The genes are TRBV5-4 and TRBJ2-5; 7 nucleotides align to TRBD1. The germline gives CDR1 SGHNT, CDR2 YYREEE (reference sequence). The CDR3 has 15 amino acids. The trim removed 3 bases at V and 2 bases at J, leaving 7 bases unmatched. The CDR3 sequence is CASSWTDRPQETQYF. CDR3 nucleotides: TGTGCCAGCAGCTGGACGGACAGGCCGCAAGAGACCCAGTACTTC.

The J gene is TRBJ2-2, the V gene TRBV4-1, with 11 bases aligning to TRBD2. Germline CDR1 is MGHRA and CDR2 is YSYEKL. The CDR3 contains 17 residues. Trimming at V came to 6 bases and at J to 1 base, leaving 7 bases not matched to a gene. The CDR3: CASRRLLAGGNTGELFF. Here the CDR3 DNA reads TGCGCCAGCAGACGTCTTCTAGCGGGGGGGAACACCGGGGAGCTGTTTTTT.